The clone carrying this TCR beta chain has a single count. Cohorts were determined from participant-reported clinical history. The length of the CDR3 is 15 residues. This sample was included in a study of blood T cell repertoires in COVID-19. At the level of the study: COVID-19 samples from acute and convalescent phases originated in the United States, Italy and Spain.

TCRdb's copy holds only in-frame clones and misses some; the assay was immunoSEQ multiplex PCR. Of some 300,000 clones detected, more than 90% appear once; the ten largest clones hold about 4%. This TCR came from a woman aged 25-40 years who had been exposed to COVID-19. The sample was PBMCs or T cells enriched from blood (not recorded which). The rearrangement links TRBV21-1 to TRBJ2-3; the table's D call, TRBD1, was not checked against the DNA. TRBV21-1 is labeled a pseudogene. Here the CDR3 DNA reads TGTGCCAGCAGCAAAGCGCGGCAGGGGGCAGATACGCAGTATTTT. As protein: CASSKARQGADTQYF.